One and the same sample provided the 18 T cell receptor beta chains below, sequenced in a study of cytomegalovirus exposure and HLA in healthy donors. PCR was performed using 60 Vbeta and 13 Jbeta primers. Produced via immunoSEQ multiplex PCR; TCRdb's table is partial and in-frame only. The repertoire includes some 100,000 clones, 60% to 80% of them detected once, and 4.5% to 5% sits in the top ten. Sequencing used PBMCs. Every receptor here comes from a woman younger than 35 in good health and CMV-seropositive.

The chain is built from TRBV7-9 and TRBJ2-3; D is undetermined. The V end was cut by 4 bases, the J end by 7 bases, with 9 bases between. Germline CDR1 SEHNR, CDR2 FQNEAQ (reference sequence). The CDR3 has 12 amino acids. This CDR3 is CASSSNSNTQYF. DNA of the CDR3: TGTGCCAGCAGCTCAAATAGTAATACGCAGTATTTT. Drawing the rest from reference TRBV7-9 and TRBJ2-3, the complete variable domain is DTGVSQNPRHKITKRGQNVTFRCDPISEHNRLYWYRQTLGQGPEFLTYFQNEAQLEKSRLLSDRFSAERPKGSFSTLEIQRTEQGDSAMYLCASSSNSNTQYFGPGTRLTVL.

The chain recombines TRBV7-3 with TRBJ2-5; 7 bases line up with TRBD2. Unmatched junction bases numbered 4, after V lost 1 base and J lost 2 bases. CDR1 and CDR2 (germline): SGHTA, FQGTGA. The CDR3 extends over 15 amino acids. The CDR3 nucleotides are TGTGCCAGCAGCTTAATAAGCGGGGCACAAGAGACCCAGTACTTC. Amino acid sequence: CASSLISGAQETQYF.

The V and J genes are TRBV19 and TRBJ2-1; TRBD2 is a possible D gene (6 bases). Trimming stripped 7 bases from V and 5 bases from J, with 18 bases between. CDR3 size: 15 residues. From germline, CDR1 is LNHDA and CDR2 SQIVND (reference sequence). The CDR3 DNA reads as TGTGCCAGTACCCTCGGGGGTCTTAGGAACAATGAGCAGTTCTTC. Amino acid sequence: CASTLGGLRNNEQFF.

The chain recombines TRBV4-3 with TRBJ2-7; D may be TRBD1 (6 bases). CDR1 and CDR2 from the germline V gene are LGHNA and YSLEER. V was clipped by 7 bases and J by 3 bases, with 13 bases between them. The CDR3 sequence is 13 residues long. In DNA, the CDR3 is TGCGCCAGCATCCTCGCCAGGGGCTACGAGCAGTACTTC. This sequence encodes CASILARGYEQYF.

The CDR3 spells CASSQDGGSGYNEQFF. CDR3 sequence (DNA): TGTGCCAGCAGCCAAGACGGCGGGAGTGGCTACAATGAGCAGTTCTTC. The chain has TRBV4-2 and TRBJ2-1; the match to TRBD2 covers 7 bases. This CDR3 has 16 residues. Trimming took 0 bases from V and 3 from J; bases not matched to a gene: 5. Per the germline V gene, CDR1 is LGHNA and CDR2 is YNFKEQ.

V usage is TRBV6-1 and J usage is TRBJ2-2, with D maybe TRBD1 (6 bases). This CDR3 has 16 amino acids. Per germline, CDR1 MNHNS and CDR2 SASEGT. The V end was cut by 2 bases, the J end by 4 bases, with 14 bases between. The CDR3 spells CASSEFGTSVTGELFF. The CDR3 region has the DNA TGTGCCAGCAGTGAATTCGGGACATCTGTCACCGGGGAGCTGTTTTTT.

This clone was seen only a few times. CDR3 sequence (DNA): TGTGCCAGCAGCGTAGTGGTACAGTCAATTGAAGCTTTCTTT. Residues: CASSVVVQSIEAFF. The chain joins TRBV9 to TRBJ1-1; D gene unclear. This CDR3 comprises 14 residues. V lost 0 bases and J lost 7, with 13 bases in between. Per the germline V gene, CDR1 is SGDLS and CDR2 is YYNGEE.

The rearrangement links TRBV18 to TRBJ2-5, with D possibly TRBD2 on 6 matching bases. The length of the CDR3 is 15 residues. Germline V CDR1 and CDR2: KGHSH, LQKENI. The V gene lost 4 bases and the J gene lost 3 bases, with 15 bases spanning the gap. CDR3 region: CASSRGTGAKETQYF. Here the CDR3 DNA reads TGTGCCAGCTCACGTGGGACGGGAGCAAAAGAGACCCAGTACTTC. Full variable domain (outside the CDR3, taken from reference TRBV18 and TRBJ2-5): NAGVMQNPRHLVRRRGQEARLRCSPMKGHSHVYWYRQLPEEGLKFMVYLQKENIIDESGMPKERFSAEFPKEGPSILRIQQVVRGDSAAYFCASSRGTGAKETQYFGPGTRLLVL.

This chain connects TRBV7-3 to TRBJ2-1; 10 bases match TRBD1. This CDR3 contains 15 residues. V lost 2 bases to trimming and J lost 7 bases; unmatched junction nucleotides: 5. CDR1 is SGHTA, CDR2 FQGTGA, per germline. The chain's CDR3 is CASSLGTGVANEQFF. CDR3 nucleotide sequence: TGTGCCAGCAGCTTAGGGACAGGGGTGGCAAATGAGCAGTTCTTC.

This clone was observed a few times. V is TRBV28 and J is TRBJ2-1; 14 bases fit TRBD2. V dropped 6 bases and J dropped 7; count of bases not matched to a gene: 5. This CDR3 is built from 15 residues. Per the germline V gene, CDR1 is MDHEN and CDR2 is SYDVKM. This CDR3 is CASSLGLAGVNEQFF. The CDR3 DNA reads TGTGCCAGCAGCCTGGGACTAGCGGGAGTAAATGAGCAGTTCTTC.

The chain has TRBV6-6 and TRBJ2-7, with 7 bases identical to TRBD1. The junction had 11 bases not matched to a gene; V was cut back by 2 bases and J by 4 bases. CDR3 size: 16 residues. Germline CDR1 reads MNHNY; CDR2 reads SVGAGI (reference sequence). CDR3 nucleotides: TGTGCCAGCAGTTACCCTGTGACAGGGATTTCTTACGAGCAGTACTTC. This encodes CASSYPVTGISYEQYF.

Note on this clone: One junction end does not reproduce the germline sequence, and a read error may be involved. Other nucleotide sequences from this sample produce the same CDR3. The CDR3 DNA sequence: TGTGCCAGCAGCTTGACTAGCGCAAAGGAGCAATTCTTC. Translated, it gives CASSLTSAKEQFF. This chain links TRBV5-4 with TRBJ2-1, with 7 bases matching TRBD2. The CDR3 has 13 amino acids. Germline CDR1 and CDR2: SGHNT and YYREEE (reference sequence). Full variable domain (rest looked up from reference TRBV5-4 and TRBJ2-1): ETGVTQSPTHLIKTRGQQVTLRCSSQSGHNTVSWYQQALGQGPQFIFQYYREEENGRGNFPPRFSGLQFPNYSSELNVNALELDDSALYLCASSLTSAKEQFFGPGTRLTVL.

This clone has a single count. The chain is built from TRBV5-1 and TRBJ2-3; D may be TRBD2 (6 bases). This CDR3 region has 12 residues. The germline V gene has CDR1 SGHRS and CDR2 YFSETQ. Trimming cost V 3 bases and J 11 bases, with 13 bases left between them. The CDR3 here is CASSSSVEGQYF. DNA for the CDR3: TGCGCCAGCAGCTCCTCTGTGGAGGGGCAGTATTTT.

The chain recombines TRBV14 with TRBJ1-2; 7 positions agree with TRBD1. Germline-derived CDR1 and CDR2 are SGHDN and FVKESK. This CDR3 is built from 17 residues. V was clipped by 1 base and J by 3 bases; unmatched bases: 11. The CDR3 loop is CASSQAQGGRVDYGYTF. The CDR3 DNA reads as TGTGCCAGCAGCCAAGCGCAGGGGGGACGCGTTGACTATGGCTACACCTTC. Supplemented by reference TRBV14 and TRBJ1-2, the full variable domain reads EAGVTQFPSHSVIEKGQTVTLRCDPISGHDNLYWYRRVMGKEIKFLLHFVKESKQDESGMPNNRFLAERTGGTYSTLKVQPAELEDSGVYFCASSQAQGGRVDYGYTFGSGTRLTVV.

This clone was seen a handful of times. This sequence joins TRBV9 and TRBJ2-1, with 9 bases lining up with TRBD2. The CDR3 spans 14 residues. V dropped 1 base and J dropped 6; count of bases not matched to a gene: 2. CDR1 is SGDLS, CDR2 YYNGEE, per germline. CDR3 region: CASSVLREGNEQFF. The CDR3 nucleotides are TGTGCCAGCAGCGTATTGCGGGAGGGCAATGAGCAGTTCTTC.

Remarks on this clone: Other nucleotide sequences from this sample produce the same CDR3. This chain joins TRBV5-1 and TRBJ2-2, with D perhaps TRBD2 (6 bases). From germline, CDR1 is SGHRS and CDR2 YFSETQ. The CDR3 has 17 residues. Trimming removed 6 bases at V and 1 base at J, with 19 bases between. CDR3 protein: CASNPLERRENTGELFF. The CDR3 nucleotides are TGCGCCAGCAACCCATTAGAGCGGAGGGAGAACACCGGGGAGCTGTTTTTT.

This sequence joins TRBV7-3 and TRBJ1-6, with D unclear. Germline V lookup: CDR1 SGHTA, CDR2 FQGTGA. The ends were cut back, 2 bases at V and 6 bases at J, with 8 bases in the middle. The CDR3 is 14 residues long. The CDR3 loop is CASSLGLPNSPLHF. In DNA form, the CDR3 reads TGTGCCAGCAGCTTAGGCCTGCCTAATTCACCCCTCCACTTT.

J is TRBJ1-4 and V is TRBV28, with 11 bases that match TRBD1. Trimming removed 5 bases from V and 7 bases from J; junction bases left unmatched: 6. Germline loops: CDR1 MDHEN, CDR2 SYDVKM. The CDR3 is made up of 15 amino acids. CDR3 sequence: CASSLGQGVGEKLFF. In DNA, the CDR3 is TGTGCCAGCAGTCTGGGACAGGGGGTAGGTGAAAAACTGTTTTTT. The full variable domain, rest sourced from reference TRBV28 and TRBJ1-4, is DVKVTQSSRYLVKRTGEKVFLECVQDMDHENMFWYRQDPGLGLRLIYFSYDVKMKEKGDIPEGYSVSREKKERFSLILESASTNQTSMYLCASSLGQGVGEKLFFGSGTQLSVL.